One sample yielded the 5 T cell receptor beta chains listed below, sequenced in a study of CD8+CD57+ T cells in acquired aplastic anemia. CDR3 and TCR beta VDJ profiling relied on a genomic DNA template. TCRdb itself ran the reads through MiXCR, one entry per CDR3 protein. This repertoire shows fewer than 250,000 distinct CDR3 sequences, roughly 56% found once; its top ten account for about 17%. The sequenced sample was sorted CD4+, CD8+, or CD8+CD57+ T cells (not recorded which) from PBMCs. The receptor set was obtained from a human donor in good health, serving as a control.

J is TRBJ1-1 and V is TRBV20-1; D is perhaps TRBD1 (5 bases). This CDR3 spans 16 amino acids. The V end lost 0 bases, the J end lost 4 bases, and 18 bases lay between the germline ends. CDR1 and CDR2 (germline): DFQATT, SNEGSKA (reference sequence). CDR3 amino acids: CSARDFKAGDATEAFF. In nucleotides, the CDR3 is TGCAGTGCTAGAGATTTTAAGGCGGGGGACGCCACTGAAGCTTTCTTT.

The chain links TRBV6-1 to TRBJ2-7; no clear D gene. Germline CDR1 is MNHNS and CDR2 is SASEGT. Trimming removed 0 bases from V and 0 bases from J, with 6 bases in between. The CDR3 totals 14 residues. CDR3 in amino acids: CASSEAMGSYEQYV. The CDR3 DNA is TGTGCCAGCAGTGAAGCAATGGGCTCCTACGAGCAGTACGTC.

The V gene is TRBV7-2, the J gene TRBJ2-7; 7 nucleotides match TRBD2. The CDR3 consists of 14 residues. The J segment lost 1 base and the V segment lost 3 bases, leaving 3 bases of the junction unmatched. Germline V gene sequence: CDR1 SGHTA, CDR2 FQGNSA. The CDR3 region has the DNA TGTGCCAGCAGCTTCGGGGGAGGGTCCTACGAGCAGTACTTC. Protein sequence: CASSFGGGSYEQYF. The full variable domain, completed using reference TRBV7-2 and TRBJ2-7, is GAGVSQSPSNKVTEKGKDVELRCDPISGHTALYWYRQSLGQGLEFLIYFQGNSAPDKSGLPSDRFSAERTGGSVSTLTIQRTQQEDSAVYLCASSFGGGSYEQYFGPGTRLTVT.

This clonotype was detected ten times or more. The V call is TRBV9, the J call TRBJ1-2, with D tentatively TRBD1 (6 bases). Per germline, CDR1 SGDLS and CDR2 YYNGEE. This CDR3 spans 15 amino acids. Trimming pared 4 bases from V and 5 bases from J, leaving 18 bases between. This chain's CDR3 is CASSPGTFIGYGYTF. The CDR3 DNA is TGTGCCAGCAGCCCCGGGACATTTATCGGGTATGGCTACACCTTC. The variable domain in full, completed from reference TRBV9 and TRBJ1-2, reads DSGVTQTPKHLITATGQRVTLRCSPRSGDLSVYWYQQSLDQGLQFLIQYYNGEERAKGNILERFSAQQFPDLHSELNLSSLELGDSALYFCASSPGTFIGYGYTFGSGTRLTVV.

As regards this clonotype: Since a much larger clone is just one base distant, this may be a read error. V usage is TRBV28 and J usage is TRBJ2-5; 8 bases map to TRBD1. The germline V gene encodes CDR1 MDHEN and CDR2 SYDVKM. This CDR3 has 15 residues. The CDR3 nucleotides read TGTGCCAGCAGCCCGGTGACAGGGGCGCAAGGGACCCAGTACTTC. Its protein product is CASSPVTGAQGTQYF.